This T cell receptor beta chain is from a study of regulatory T cells in long-lasting Graves disease. General study points: Patients with persistent Graves' had lower TCR diversity than newly diagnosed patients. With persistent disease, TRBV28, TRBJ1-2 and TRBJ2-5 were the favored segments. Whereas new patients shared 966 public clonotypes, persistent patients shared more, at 2,500 to 3,500.

CDR1 MNHNS and CDR2 SASEGT come from the germline V gene. The germline V and J ends were trimmed by 8 bases and 4 bases, with 18 bases remaining between them. This CDR3 has 14 amino acids. Through Arm-PCR of CDR3 regions and iRepertoire HTBI primers, TCR beta libraries were built. A single record per CDR3 protein comes from TCRdb applying MiXCR to the multiplex PCR reads. The sample carries 300,000 to 350,000 distinct CDR3 sequences, about 20% recorded once. This clonotype came up many times. The antigen remains undetermined. Time point reported: persistent/refractory GD, antithyroid drugs over 5 years with positive TRAb. The TCR library was made from RNA extracted from PBMCs. An endocrinology unit in Xi'an, China, supplied the patients.

Specimen: peripheral blood mononuclear cells (PBMCs), collected when the disease was refractory, from a patient treated with antithyroid drugs. This TCR was sampled from a female donor with Graves disease. The rearrangement uses TRBV6-1 and TRBJ2-7, with D unresolved. The CDR3 region has the DNA TGTGCCAGCCACCAAGGAGACCGACATTACGAGCAGTACTTC. It codes for CASHQGDRHYEQYF.